These T cell receptor beta chains were read from a single sample in a study of early T cells in non-severe SARS-CoV-2 infection. TCRdb itself ran the 5' RACE reads through MiXCR, one entry per CDR3 protein. The sample contains 75,000 to 100,000 distinct CDR3 sequences, roughly an eighth of which appear only once. The sequenced sample was whole blood. These TCRs come from an adult who was a healthcare worker with PCR-confirmed SARS-CoV-2 infection or an uninfected control (not recorded which). Both conserved end residues are part of each CDR3. A D gene is named only where the DNA matches it firmly. Not all rows give a size; the values are once, few, many and, for expanded clones, a class.

j_call | v_call | clone_size | d_call | cdr3_nt | cdr3_aa
TRBJ1-1 | TRBV3-1 | - | - | TGTGCCAGCAGCCAAGGGGGGTATGAGGCAGGGAGAAACACTGAAGCTTTCTTT | CASSQGGYEAGRNTEAFF
TRBJ2-2 | TRBV10-1 | few | - | TGCGCCAGCAGTGACCTCAGGGGCCTCGGCACCGGGGAGCTGTTTTTT | CASSDLRGLGTGELFF
TRBJ2-5 | TRBV4-1 | few | - | TGCGCCAGCAGATTGGGGGAGACCCAGTACTTC | CASRLGETQYF
TRBJ2-2 | TRBV3-1 | - | TRBD2 | TGTGCCAGCAGCCTCGGACTAGCCCGCACCGGGGAGCTGTTTTTT | CASSLGLARTGELFF
TRBJ1-1 | TRBV27 | - | TRBD1 | TGTGCCAGCAGTCCTTGGACAGGCTCCTTTCCTGAAGCTTTCTTT | CASSPWTGSFPEAFF
TRBJ2-2 | TRBV5-5 | few | TRBD2 | TGTGCCAGCAGCGCCCGGGGCGGGGGTGACACCGGGGAGCTGTTTTTT | CASSARGGGDTGELFF
TRBJ2-7 | TRBV29-1 | - | TRBD2 | TGCAGCGTTGATATAGCGGGAGGAACCGAGCAGTACTTC | CSVDIAGGTEQYF
TRBJ1-5 | TRBV30 | - | - | TGTGCCTGGACCAACGGGGGCAATCAGCCCCAGCATTTT | CAWTNGGNQPQHF
TRBJ2-7 | TRBV12-3/TRBV12-4 | few | - | TGTGCCAGCAGTTTAGAGAGCCCTCGCCTCGGAGAGCAGTACTTC | CASSLESPRLGEQYF
TRBJ2-3 | TRBV5-4 | few | - | TGTGCCAGCAGCCCCAGACTAGGGGTCAGCACAGATACGCAGTATTTT | CASSPRLGVSTDTQYF
TRBJ1-2 | TRBV5-1 | few | - | TGCGCCAGCAGCTTGCAGGACAACTATGGCTACACCTTC | CASSLQDNYGYTF
TRBJ2-6 | TRBV19 | few | TRBD1 | TGTGCCAGTAGCGGGACAGGGGGCTTTGGGGCCAACGTCCTGACTTTC | CASSGTGGFGANVLTF
TRBJ2-1 | TRBV19 | few | TRBD2 | TGTGCCAGTTCGACTAGCGGGTACAATGAGCAGTTCTTC | CASSTSGYNEQFF
TRBJ2-3 | TRBV5-4 | few | - | TGTGCCAGCAGCTTGAGGCAGGGTGGAGATACGCAGTATTTT | CASSLRQGGDTQYF
TRBJ2-3 | TRBV11-3 | many | TRBD1 | TGTGCCAGCAGCTTGGGTACAGGGGAAGTTGATACGCAGTATTTT | CASSLGTGEVDTQYF
TRBJ2-7 | TRBV11-2 | few | - | TGTGCCAGCAGCCGCGGACCCCTGGGTGACGACGAGCAGTACTTC | CASSRGPLGDDEQYF
TRBJ1-1 | TRBV14 | many | - | TGTGCCAGCAGCGGGCGGCAGGGCCTTAACACTGAAGCTTTCTTT | CASSGRQGLNTEAFF
TRBJ2-3 | TRBV28 | - | TRBD2 | TGTGCCAGCAGTTTAGGCTCGGGAGGAACAGATACGCAGTATTTT | CASSLGSGGTDTQYF
TRBJ1-1 | TRBV2 | many | - | TGTGCCAGCAGCCAGACAGTGAACACTGAAGCTTTCTTT | CASSQTVNTEAFF
TRBJ2-2 | TRBV7-2 | few | - | TGTGCCAGCAGCTTAGACCGGGACACCGGGGAGCTGTTTTTT | CASSLDRDTGELFF
TRBJ1-1 | TRBV29-1 | few | - | TGCAGCGGGGGAGGACAGAACACTGAAGCTTTCTTT | CSGGGQNTEAFF
TRBJ2-1 | TRBV28 | few | TRBD2 | TGTGCCTCCGCTCAAGGTCTAGCGGATGGGAGTGAGCAGTTCTTC | CASAQGLADGSEQFF
TRBJ1-1 | TRBV3-1 | few | - | TGTGCCAGCAGCCCCCAACGGGGGGGAGTGGACACTGAAGCTTTCTTT | CASSPQRGGVDTEAFF
TRBJ2-1 | TRBV10-3 | few | TRBD2 | TGTGCCATCAGATCGGGACTAGAGGAGGGTGAGCAGTTCTTC | CAIRSGLEEGEQFF
TRBJ2-7 | TRBV21-1 | many | - | TGTGCCAGCAGCCCTCGACCGGGACCTGGGAGGTACGAGCAGTACTTC | CASSPRPGPGRYEQYF
TRBJ2-7 | TRBV29-1 | few | - | TGCAGCGGGAGGCAGAGCAGCTCCTACGAGCAGTACTTC | CSGRQSSSYEQYF
TRBJ2-5 | TRBV12-2 | many | - | TGTGCAAGTCGCCCCCGTAGCCCCGGGATTAGCGGACCCCTCCAAGAGACCCAGTACTTC | CASRPRSPGISGPLQETQYF
TRBJ2-6 | TRBV29-1 | few | TRBD1 | TGCAGCGCCCTGACAGGGCTAAACTCTGGGGCCAACGTCCTGACTTTC | CSALTGLNSGANVLTF
TRBJ1-1 | TRBV5-1 | - | - | TGCGCCAGCAGCTGGGACGGTGAGAACACTGAAGCTTTCTTT | CASSWDGENTEAFF
TRBJ2-7 | TRBV12-3/TRBV12-4 | many | - | TGTGCCAGCAGTCAGGGGCCCTACGAGCAGTACTTC | CASSQGPYEQYF
TRBJ1-2 | TRBV9 | many | - | TGTGCCAGCAGCGTAGGCGGGGGGCAGGATGGCTACACCTTC | CASSVGGGQDGYTF
TRBJ2-5 | TRBV9 | few | - | TGTGCCAGCAGCGTGGGAATCCGGGACGGGGGAGGAGAGACCCAGTACTTC | CASSVGIRDGGGETQYF
TRBJ2-7 | TRBV10-1 | few | - | TGCGCCAGCAGTGAAGGAAACAGAGGAATCGACGAGCAGTACTTC | CASSEGNRGIDEQYF
TRBJ1-1 | TRBV6-5 | - | - | TGTGCCAGCATTTCGGGGGCAGGGGAAGCTTTCTTT | CASISGAGEAFF
TRBJ1-4 | TRBV6-6 | few | TRBD1 | TGTGCCAGCACCCCTGGACAGGGCGGCGAAAAACTGTTTTTT | CASTPGQGGEKLFF
TRBJ2-7 | TRBV4-2 | many | TRBD2 | TGTGCCAGCAGCCAAGACCCTAGCGGGAGGGCCTTCTACGAGCAGTACTTC | CASSQDPSGRAFYEQYF
TRBJ2-1 | TRBV14 | - | TRBD2 | TGTGCCAGCAGCCTGGCCGGACTAGCGGTCAATGAGCAGTTCTTC | CASSLAGLAVNEQFF
TRBJ2-7 | TRBV29-1 | - | TRBD1 | TGCAGCGTTGAAGACTCCAGGGGACAGGACTACGAGCAGTACTTC | CSVEDSRGQDYEQYF
TRBJ1-1 | TRBV2 | - | - | TGTGCCAGCAGAGCGGACCTCACTGAAGCTTTCTTT | CASRADLTEAFF
TRBJ1-2 | TRBV6-5 | many | - | TGTGCCAGCAGTCAGACGGGGGCGGTTGGTGGCTACACCTTC | CASSQTGAVGGYTF
TRBJ2-1 | TRBV29-1 | few | TRBD1 | TGCAGCGTTGAGAGGACAGGGGCTTCTAATGAGCAGTTCTTC | CSVERTGASNEQFF
TRBJ1-1 | TRBV20-1 | - | - | TGCAGTGCTAGAGCGATGGGCGAAGCTTTCTTT | CSARAMGEAFF
TRBJ1-2 | TRBV19 | many | TRBD1 | TGTGCCAGTAGTAACCAGGGGGCAGGCTATGGCTACACCTTC | CASSNQGAGYGYTF
TRBJ1-2 | TRBV28 | - | - | TGTGCCAGCAGCCCCCTGACAGGAATTAACTATGGCTACACCTTC | CASSPLTGINYGYTF
TRBJ1-4 | TRBV30 | many | - | TGTGCCTCCGAAAGCGCTTCCATACGTGAAAAACTGTTTTTT | CASESASIREKLFF